This TCR beta chain was sequenced during a study of cytomegalovirus exposure and HLA in healthy donors. Study background: The platform used for the 120 or so validation repertoires matched that of the 666 first-cohort repertoires, a later analysis reported. Study-wide results and limits: Among TCR sequences, most were rare, though some public TCRs appeared in many donors.

The repertoire was sequenced with immunoSEQ multiplex PCR; TCRdb's copy has only in-frame clones and lacks some. The sample holds hundreds of thousands of clones; 87% are singletons and the top ten take 2% to 2.5%. CDR1 SGDLS and CDR2 YYNGEE come from the germline V gene. Trimming removed 4 bases from V and 6 bases from J; junction bases left unmatched: 6. This CDR3 has 16 amino acids. About this clone: No antigen is known for it.

The sample was PBMCs. J is TRBJ2-2 and V is TRBV9, with 13 bases fitting TRBD2. The clonotype comes from a woman aged 18-29 years in good health and CMV-seropositive. Here the CDR3 reads CASSPGLAGAAGELFF. The CDR3 DNA sequence: TGTGCCAGCAGCCCCGGACTAGCGGGAGCGGCCGGGGAGCTGTTTTTT.